This T cell receptor beta chain was captured by sequencing in a study of naive CD8 T cells in extremely preterm neonates. Live Annexin V-negative naive CD3+CD8+CD45RA+CCR7+ T cells were sorted. With regard to this clone: The target antigen is unknown.

This CDR3 region has 14 residues. Germline lookup yields CDR1 SEHNR and CDR2 FQNEAQ (reference sequence). V was shortened by 1 base and J by 4 bases, with 8 bases between the two germline ends. Study-level points and caveats: Term neonates 0.4%, young children roughly 0.027%, adults 0.0075% to 0.01%; preterm neonates shared 2.7%. Preterm CDR3s were shorter than older groups', with fewer N additions and less trimming.

Assay: immunoSEQ multiplex PCR; the TCRdb copy retains only in-frame clones and omits some. The repertoire holds 5,500 to 7,500 clones, with just under 98% as singletons. The chain uses TRBV7-9 and TRBJ1-5, with D perhaps matching TRBD1 (5 bases). The sequenced sample was naive CD8+ T cells from blood. The source of this sequence is a human donor in good health. The CDR3 sequence is CASSLVGGNQPQHF. In nucleotides, the CDR3 is TGTGCCAGCAGCTTAGTGGGGGGGAATCAGCCCCAGCATTTT.